The rows below give T cell receptor beta chains drawn from one sample of a study of PD-L1 blockade in urothelial cancer. Assay: immunoSEQ multiplex PCR; the TCRdb copy retains only in-frame clones and omits some. The sample holds around 45,000 clones; 83% are singletons and the top ten take about 16%. The sequenced sample was PBMCs, obtained around atezolizumab (anti-PD-L1) treatment. The receptors here all came from a man in his fifties or sixties with urothelial cancer. Both conserved end residues are part of each CDR3. A D gene is named only where the DNA matches it firmly. Rows may omit the clone size; those that give it use once, few, many or a size class.

j_call v_call d_call clone_size cdr3_nt cdr3_aa
TRBJ2-7 TRBV18 - once TGTGCCAGCTCACCTTTAAGCGGGACAAGCTACGAGCAGTACTTC CASSPLSGTSYEQYF
TRBJ2-7 TRBV5-8 - - TGTGCCAGCAGCCTTCACAGGGACGAGCAGTACTTC CASSLHRDEQYF
TRBJ2-3 TRBV6-6 - - TGTGCCAGCAGTTATGAAGGGGGGGGGCCTGGAGATACGCAGTATTTT CASSYEGGGPGDTQYF
TRBJ2-3 TRBV19 TRBD1 - TGTGCCAGTAGTATGGGGACAGGGCAACGAGATACGCAGTATTTT CASSMGTGQRDTQYF
TRBJ1-6 TRBV28 - - TGTGCCAGCAGTCAAAATTCACCCCTCCACTTT CASSQNSPLHF
TRBJ2-7 TRBV30 TRBD2 - TGTGCCTGGAGGATGGGACTAACGAGCTCCTACGAGCAGTACTTC CAWRMGLTSSYEQYF
TRBJ1-2 TRBV9 - - TGTGCCAGCAGCGTAGGTAACAGGGAGCGTGGCTACACCTTC CASSVGNRERGYTF
TRBJ2-1 TRBV27 TRBD2 - TGTGCCAGCAGTTTATCCGGGACTAGCGGGGGGGAGGATGAGCAGTTCTTC CASSLSGTSGGEDEQFF
TRBJ2-2 TRBV5-1 TRBD2 - TGCGCCAGCAGCTTGGCCGGGGGGACCGGGGAGCTGTTTTTT CASSLAGGTGELFF
TRBJ2-1 TRBV10-3 - - TGTGCCAGGGGGGAACCCAATGAGCAGTTCTTC CARGEPNEQFF
TRBJ2-3 TRBV11-2 - medium-sized TGTGCCAGCAGCTCCCATCCCCGGGGTAGCACAGATACGCAGTATTTT CASSSHPRGSTDTQYF
TRBJ1-2 TRBV5-6 - - TGTGCCAGCAGCCTCAAGGACAGACCCTATGGCTACACCTTC CASSLKDRPYGYTF
TRBJ1-2 TRBV5-1 TRBD1 - TGCGCCAGCAGCTCCGACAGGGCCTATGGCTACACCTTC CASSSDRAYGYTF
TRBJ1-2 TRBV6-5 TRBD1 once TGTGCCAGCAGTGGGACAGGAACATCTGTCTATGGCTACACCTTC CASSGTGTSVYGYTF
TRBJ2-3 TRBV4-2 - - TGTGCCAGCAGCCAAGAACAGGTTAGCACAGATACGCAGTATTTT CASSQEQVSTDTQYF
TRBJ2-7 TRBV6-5 TRBD1 - TGTGCCAGCAGTTACGGCAGGGGGCACTACGAGCAGTACTTC CASSYGRGHYEQYF
TRBJ2-1 TRBV7-2 TRBD2 - TGTGCCAGCAGCCGGGGCGGACTAGCGGGGGGGCAGGACAATGAGCAGTTCTTC CASSRGGLAGGQDNEQFF
TRBJ1-2 TRBV10-3 TRBD1 - TGTGCCATCAGGGGGACAGGGGGGAACTATGGCTACACCTTC CAIRGTGGNYGYTF
TRBJ1-1 TRBV4-1 - - TGCGCCAGCAGCCAGAGGACCCTCACAGGGCGGAACACTGAAGCTTTCTTT CASSQRTLTGRNTEAFF
TRBJ1-5 TRBV7-2 - once TGTGCCAGCAGCTTAGCTCCCAGGGGATCCAATCAGCCCCAGCATTTT CASSLAPRGSNQPQHF
TRBJ2-1 TRBV7-6 TRBD2 - TGTGCCAGCAGCTTACAACAGGGGAGCGGGGGGGCCTATGAGCAGTTCTTC CASSLQQGSGGAYEQFF
TRBJ2-2 TRBV25-1 - - TGTGCCAGCAGTGGCAGAAACACCGGGGAGCTGTTTTTT CASSGRNTGELFF
TRBJ1-1 TRBV2 TRBD1 once TGTGCCAGCAGCAAGGACAGGGGGCTGAACACTGAAGCTTTCTTT CASSKDRGLNTEAFF
TRBJ1-4 TRBV7-2 - - TGTGCCAGCAGCTTATGGGGGGGGCCCCGTGAAAAACTGTTTTTT CASSLWGGPREKLFF
TRBJ1-6 TRBV25-1 TRBD1 - TGTGCCAGCAGTGATCCCGGGACAGGGACTAATTCACCCCTCCACTTT CASSDPGTGTNSPLHF
TRBJ1-5 TRBV10-2 TRBD1 - TGCGCCAGCAGGGAGGGACAGGGGAACAATCAGCCCCAGCATTTT CASREGQGNNQPQHF
TRBJ1-2 TRBV6-1 - - TGTGCCAGCACCCCGGCAAACTATGCCTACACCTTC CASTPANYAYTF
TRBJ2-5 TRBV5-6 TRBD1 - TGTGCCAGCAGCCCGGACAGGGCTCTCCAAGAGACCCAGTACTTC CASSPDRALQETQYF
TRBJ2-7 TRBV7-2 TRBD1 once TGTGCCAGCAGCTTAACAATTATCCCCGGGACAGACTACGAGCAGTACTTC CASSLTIIPGTDYEQYF
TRBJ2-7 TRBV11-2 TRBD2 once TGTGCCAGCAGCCAATTATGGGGGAAGCGGGGAGCCTACGAGCAGTACTTC CASSQLWGKRGAYEQYF
TRBJ1-1 TRBV15 - once TGTGCCACCAGGCCGGGACATCTGAACACTGAAGCTTTCTTT CATRPGHLNTEAFF
TRBJ1-1 TRBV5-8 - - TGTGCCAGCAGCTCGGGTCCAGGGTGGGACACTGAAGCTTTCTTT CASSSGPGWDTEAFF
TRBJ2-7 TRBV19 TRBD1 - TGTGCCAGTAGCCCGGGACAGCTAAGGGGAGAGCAGTACTTC CASSPGQLRGEQYF
TRBJ2-5 TRBV6-5 - - TGTGCCAGCAGTTGGTTGGGGCCCCAAGAGACCCAGTACTTC CASSWLGPQETQYF
TRBJ2-2 TRBV30 - once TGTGCCTGGATCGGGTTGGGGGAGCTGTTTTTT CAWIGLGELFF
TRBJ1-1 TRBV19 - - TGTGCCAGTAGTAACACCAGGGAAACTGAAGCTTTCTTT CASSNTRETEAFF
TRBJ2-7 TRBV5-8 TRBD1 - TGTGCCAGCAGCTTGGGACAGGGGATTTACTACGAGCAGTACTTC CASSLGQGIYYEQYF
TRBJ1-2 TRBV15 - - TGTGCCACCAGCAGAGATCTAGGCAGCGCCTATGGCTACACCTTC CATSRDLGSAYGYTF
TRBJ2-1 TRBV6-5 TRBD2 - TGTGCCAGCAGTTCCTGGACTAGCGGCGGAGAGCAGTTCTTC CASSSWTSGGEQFF
TRBJ1-1 TRBV6-4 - - TGTGCCAGCAGTTATGACAGCGACAACACTGAAGCTTTCTTT CASSYDSDNTEAFF
TRBJ2-7 TRBV5-6 - few TGTGCCAGCAGCAGGGGACAACTGTCCTACGAGCAGTACTTC CASSRGQLSYEQYF
TRBJ2-3 TRBV11-2 TRBD2 - TGTGCCAGCAGCCCCGGCCGGATTAGCGGGGGAGATACGCAGTATTTT CASSPGRISGGDTQYF
TRBJ2-4 TRBV19 TRBD2 - TGTGCCAGTAGTAATAGCGGGGGTTTCGGGGACATTCAGTACTTC CASSNSGGFGDIQYF
TRBJ1-5 TRBV9 - - TGTGCCAGCAGCCGGAGCGGCAATCAGCCCCAGCATTTT CASSRSGNQPQHF
TRBJ1-5 TRBV7-9 TRBD1 - TGTGCCAGCAGCTTAGGTGGAGACAGGGTTCAGCCCCAGCATTTT CASSLGGDRVQPQHF
TRBJ1-1 TRBV5-1 - - TGCGCCAGCAGCCCCCAGATGAACACTGAAGCTTTCTTT CASSPQMNTEAFF
TRBJ2-7 TRBV5-4 TRBD1 - TGTGCCAGCAGCCCGCAGGGACAGCGCCACGAGCAGTACTTC CASSPQGQRHEQYF
TRBJ2-7 TRBV10-3 TRBD1 - TGTGCCATCAGTGCGGGACAGGACTACGAGCAGTACTTC CAISAGQDYEQYF
TRBJ2-1 TRBV5-4 - - TGTGCCAGCAGCTCCCCGACAGGCCGGGGCAATGAGCAGTTCTTC CASSSPTGRGNEQFF
TRBJ2-1 TRBV7-8 - once TGTGCCAGCACCAACAGGGAGGGGACCTACAATGAGCAGTTCTTC CASTNREGTYNEQFF
TRBJ1-5 TRBV6-5 TRBD1 - TGTGCCAGCAGGCCACAGGGGACTAGCAATCAGCCCCAGCATTTT CASRPQGTSNQPQHF
TRBJ1-5 TRBV18 - - TGTGCCAGCTCGGCGCAGCCCCAGGATAGCAATCAGCCCCAGCATTTT CASSAQPQDSNQPQHF
TRBJ1-2 TRBV2 - - TGTGCCAGCGAGGAGACAGGAATAAATATCTATGGCTACACCTTC CASEETGINIYGYTF
TRBJ1-2 TRBV28 - - TGTGCCAGCAGTATCGCAGGGGAAGGCTACACCTTC CASSIAGEGYTF